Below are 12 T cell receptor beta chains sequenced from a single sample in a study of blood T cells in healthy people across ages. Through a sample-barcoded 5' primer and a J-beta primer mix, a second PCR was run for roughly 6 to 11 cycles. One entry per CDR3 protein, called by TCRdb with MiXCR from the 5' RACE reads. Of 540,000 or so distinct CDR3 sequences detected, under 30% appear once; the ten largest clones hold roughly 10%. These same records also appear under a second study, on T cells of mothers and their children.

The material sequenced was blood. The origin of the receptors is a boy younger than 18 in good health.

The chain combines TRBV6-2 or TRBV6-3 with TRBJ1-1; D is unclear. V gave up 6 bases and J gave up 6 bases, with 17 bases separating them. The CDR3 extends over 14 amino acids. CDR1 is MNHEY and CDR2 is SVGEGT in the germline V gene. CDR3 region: CASSPLDGDAEAFF. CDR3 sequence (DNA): TGTGCCAGCAGCCCCCTGGATGGAGACGCTGAAGCTTTCTTT.

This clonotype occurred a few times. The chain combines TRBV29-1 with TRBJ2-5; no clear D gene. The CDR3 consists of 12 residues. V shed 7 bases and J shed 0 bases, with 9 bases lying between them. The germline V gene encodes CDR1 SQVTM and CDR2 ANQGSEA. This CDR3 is CSAFGNQETQYF. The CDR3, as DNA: TGCAGCGCCTTCGGAAACCAAGAGACCCAGTACTTC.

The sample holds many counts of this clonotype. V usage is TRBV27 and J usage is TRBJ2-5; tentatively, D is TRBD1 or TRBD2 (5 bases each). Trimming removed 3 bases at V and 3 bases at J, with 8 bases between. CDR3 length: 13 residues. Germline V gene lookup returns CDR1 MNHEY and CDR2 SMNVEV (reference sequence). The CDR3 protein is CASSFQGEETQYF. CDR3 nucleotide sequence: TGTGCCAGCAGTTTTCAGGGAGAAGAGACCCAGTACTTC.

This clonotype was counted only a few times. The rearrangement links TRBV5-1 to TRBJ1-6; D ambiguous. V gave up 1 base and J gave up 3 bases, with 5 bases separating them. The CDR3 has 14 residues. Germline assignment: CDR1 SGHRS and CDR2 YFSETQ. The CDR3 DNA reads TGCGCCAGCAGCTTGACAGACTATAATTCACCCCTCCACTTT. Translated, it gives CASSLTDYNSPLHF.

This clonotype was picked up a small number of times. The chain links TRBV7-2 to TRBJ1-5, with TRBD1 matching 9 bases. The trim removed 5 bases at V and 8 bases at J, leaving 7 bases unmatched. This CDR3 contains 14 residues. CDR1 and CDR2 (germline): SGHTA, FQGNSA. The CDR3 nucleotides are TGTGCCAGCAGCCTGAGGAGACAGGGGGAGCCCCAGCATTTT. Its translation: CASSLRRQGEPQHF.

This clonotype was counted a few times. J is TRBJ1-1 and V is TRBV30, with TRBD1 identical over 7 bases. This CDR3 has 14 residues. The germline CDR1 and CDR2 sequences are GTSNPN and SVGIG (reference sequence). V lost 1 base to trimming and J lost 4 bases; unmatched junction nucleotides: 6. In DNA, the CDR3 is TGTGCCTGGAGTGAGGACAGGATAGCCACTGAAGCTTTCTTT. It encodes CAWSEDRIATEAFF.

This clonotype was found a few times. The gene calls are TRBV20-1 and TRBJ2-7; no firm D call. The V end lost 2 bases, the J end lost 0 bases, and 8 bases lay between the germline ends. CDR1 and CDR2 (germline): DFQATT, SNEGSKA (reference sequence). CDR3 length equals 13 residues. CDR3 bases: TGCAGTGCTAGATGGGCAAACTCCTACGAGCAGTACTTC. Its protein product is CSARWANSYEQYF.

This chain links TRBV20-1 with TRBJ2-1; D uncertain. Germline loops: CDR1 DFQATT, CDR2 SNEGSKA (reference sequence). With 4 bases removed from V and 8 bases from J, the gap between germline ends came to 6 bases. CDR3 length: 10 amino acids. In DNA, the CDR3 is TGCAGTGCTACTTTCTATGAGCAGTTCTTC. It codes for CSATFYEQFF.

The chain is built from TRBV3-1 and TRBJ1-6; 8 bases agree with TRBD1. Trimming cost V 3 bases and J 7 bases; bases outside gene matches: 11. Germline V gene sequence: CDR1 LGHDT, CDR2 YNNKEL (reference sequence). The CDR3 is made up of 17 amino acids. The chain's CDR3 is CASSHARLTGGNSPLHF. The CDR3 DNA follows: TGTGCCAGCAGCCACGCGAGGCTAACAGGGGGGAATTCACCCCTCCACTTT.

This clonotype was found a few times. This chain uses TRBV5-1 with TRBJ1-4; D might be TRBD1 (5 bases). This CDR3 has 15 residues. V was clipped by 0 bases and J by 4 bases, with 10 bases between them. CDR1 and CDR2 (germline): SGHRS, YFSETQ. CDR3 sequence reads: CASSLETGNNEKLFF. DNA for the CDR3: TGCGCCAGCAGCTTGGAAACAGGCAATAATGAAAAACTGTTTTTT.

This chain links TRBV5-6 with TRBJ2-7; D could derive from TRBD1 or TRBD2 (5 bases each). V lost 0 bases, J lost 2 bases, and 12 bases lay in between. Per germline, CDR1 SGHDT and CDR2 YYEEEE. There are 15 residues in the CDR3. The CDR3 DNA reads TGTGCCAGCAGCTTGGATAGGGACGCCGCCTACGAGCAGTACTTC. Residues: CASSLDRDAAYEQYF.

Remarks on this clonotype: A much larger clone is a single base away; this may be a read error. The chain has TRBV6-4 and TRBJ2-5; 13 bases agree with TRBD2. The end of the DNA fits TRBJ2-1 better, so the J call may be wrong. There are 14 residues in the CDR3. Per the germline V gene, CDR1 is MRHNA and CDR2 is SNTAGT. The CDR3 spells CARSRTSGGNEQFF. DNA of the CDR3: TGTGCCCGCAGCAGGACTAGCGGGGGCAATGAGCAGTTCTTC.